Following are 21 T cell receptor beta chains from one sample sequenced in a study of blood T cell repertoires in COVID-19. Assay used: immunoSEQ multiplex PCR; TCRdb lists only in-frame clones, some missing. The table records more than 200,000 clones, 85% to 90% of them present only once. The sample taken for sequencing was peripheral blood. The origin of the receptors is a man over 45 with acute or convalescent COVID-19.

The CDR3, as DNA: TGTGCCAGCAGCTTAGGTCCAGGGCTTTTCACCGGGGAGCTGTTTTTT. It translates to CASSLGPGLFTGELFF. The chain combines TRBV11-2 with TRBJ2-2; D is possibly TRBD1 (5 bases). The CDR3 is 16 residues long. Germline CDR1 and CDR2: SGHAT and FQNNGV. V dropped 1 base and J dropped 4 bases, with 13 bases sitting between them.

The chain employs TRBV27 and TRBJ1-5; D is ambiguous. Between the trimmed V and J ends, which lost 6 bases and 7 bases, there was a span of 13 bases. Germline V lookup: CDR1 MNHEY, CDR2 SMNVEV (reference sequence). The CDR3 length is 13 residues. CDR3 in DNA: TGTGCCAGCAGCCCTTTTCTAGGACAGCCCCAGCATTTT. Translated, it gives CASSPFLGQPQHF.

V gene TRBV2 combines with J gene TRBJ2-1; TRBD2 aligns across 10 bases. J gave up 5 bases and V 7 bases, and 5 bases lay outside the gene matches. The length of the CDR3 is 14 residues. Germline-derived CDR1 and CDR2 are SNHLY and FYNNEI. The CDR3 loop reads CASTRGLANNEQFF. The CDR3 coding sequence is TGTGCCAGCACCCGGGGACTAGCGAACAATGAGCAGTTCTTC.

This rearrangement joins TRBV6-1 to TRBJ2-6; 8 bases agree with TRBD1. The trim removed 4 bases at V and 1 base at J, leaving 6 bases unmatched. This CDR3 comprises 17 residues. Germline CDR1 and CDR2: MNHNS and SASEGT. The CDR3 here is CASSGRDRRSGANVLTF. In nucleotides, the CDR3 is TGTGCCAGCAGTGGTAGGGACAGGAGGTCTGGGGCCAACGTCCTGACTTTC.

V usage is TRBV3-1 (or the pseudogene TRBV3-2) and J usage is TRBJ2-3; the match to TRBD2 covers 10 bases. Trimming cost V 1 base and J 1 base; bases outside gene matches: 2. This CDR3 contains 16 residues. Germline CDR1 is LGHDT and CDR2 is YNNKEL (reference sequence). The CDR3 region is CASSQGGLAGTDTQYF. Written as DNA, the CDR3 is TGTGCCAGCAGCCAAGGCGGACTAGCGGGCACAGATACGCAGTATTTT.

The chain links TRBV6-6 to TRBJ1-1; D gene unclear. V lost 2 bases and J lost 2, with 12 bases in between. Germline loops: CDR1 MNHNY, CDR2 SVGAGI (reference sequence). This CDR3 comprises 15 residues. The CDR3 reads CASSYLEGQNTEAFF. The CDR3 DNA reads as TGTGCCAGCAGTTACCTGGAGGGCCAAAACACTGAAGCTTTCTTT.

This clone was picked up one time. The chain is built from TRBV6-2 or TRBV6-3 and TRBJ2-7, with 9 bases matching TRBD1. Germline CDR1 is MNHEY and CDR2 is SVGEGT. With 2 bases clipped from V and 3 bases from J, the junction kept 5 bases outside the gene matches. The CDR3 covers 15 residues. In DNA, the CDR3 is TGTGCCAGCAGTTACAAGACAGGGGGGGACTACGAGCAGTACTTC. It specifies CASSYKTGGDYEQYF.

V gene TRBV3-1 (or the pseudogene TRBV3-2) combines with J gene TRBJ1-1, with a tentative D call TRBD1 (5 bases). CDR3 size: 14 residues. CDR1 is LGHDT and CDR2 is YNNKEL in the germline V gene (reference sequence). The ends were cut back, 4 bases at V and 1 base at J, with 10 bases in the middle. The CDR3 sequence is CASSLGGANTEAFF. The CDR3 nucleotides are TGTGCCAGCAGCCTGGGGGGAGCGAACACTGAAGCTTTCTTT.

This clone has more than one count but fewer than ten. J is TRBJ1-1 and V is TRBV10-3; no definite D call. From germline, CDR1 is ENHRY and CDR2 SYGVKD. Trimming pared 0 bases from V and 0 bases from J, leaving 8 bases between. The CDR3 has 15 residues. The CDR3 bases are TGTGCCATCAGTGAGTCGCAGAACATGAACACTGAAGCTTTCTTT. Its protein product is CAISESQNMNTEAFF.

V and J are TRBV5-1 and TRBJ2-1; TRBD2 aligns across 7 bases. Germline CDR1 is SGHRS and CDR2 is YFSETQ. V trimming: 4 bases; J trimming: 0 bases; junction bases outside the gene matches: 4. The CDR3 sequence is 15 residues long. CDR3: CASSGGEVSYNEQFF. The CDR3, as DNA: TGCGCCAGCAGCGGGGGGGAGGTCTCCTACAATGAGCAGTTCTTC.

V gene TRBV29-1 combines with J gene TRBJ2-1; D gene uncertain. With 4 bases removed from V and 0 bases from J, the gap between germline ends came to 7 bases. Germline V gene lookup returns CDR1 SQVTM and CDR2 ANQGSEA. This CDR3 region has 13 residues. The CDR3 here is CSVGQSSYNEQFF. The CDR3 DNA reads TGCAGCGTTGGGCAATCCTCCTACAATGAGCAGTTCTTC.

CDR3 DNA: TGTGCCAGCAGCCCAGGACTCACCTCGAGCTACAATGAGCAGTTCTTC. The encoded protein is CASSPGLTSSYNEQFF. V and J are TRBV11-2 and TRBJ2-1; maybe TRBD2 (5 bases). Germline values: CDR1 SGHAT, CDR2 FQNNGV. V dropped 5 bases and J dropped 3 bases, with 17 bases sitting between them. The CDR3 contains 16 residues.

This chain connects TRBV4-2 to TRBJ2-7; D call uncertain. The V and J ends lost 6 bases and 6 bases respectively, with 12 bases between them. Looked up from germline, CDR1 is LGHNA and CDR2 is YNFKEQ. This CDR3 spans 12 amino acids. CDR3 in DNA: TGTGCCAGCAGTGGCGGAAATCGCGAGCAGTACTTC. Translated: CASSGGNREQYF.

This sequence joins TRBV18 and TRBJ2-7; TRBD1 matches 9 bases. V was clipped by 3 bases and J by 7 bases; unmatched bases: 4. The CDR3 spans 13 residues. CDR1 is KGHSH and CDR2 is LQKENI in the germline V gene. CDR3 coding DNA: TGTGCCAGCTCACCGGGACAGGGTATGGAGCAGTACTTC. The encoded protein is CASSPGQGMEQYF.

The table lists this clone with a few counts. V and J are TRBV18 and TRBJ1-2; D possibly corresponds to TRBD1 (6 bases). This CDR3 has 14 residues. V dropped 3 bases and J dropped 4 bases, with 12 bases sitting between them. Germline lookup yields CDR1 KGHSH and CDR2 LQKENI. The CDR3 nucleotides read TGTGCCAGCTCACCGTCGCAGGGGTTCTATGGCTACACCTTC. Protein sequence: CASSPSQGFYGYTF.

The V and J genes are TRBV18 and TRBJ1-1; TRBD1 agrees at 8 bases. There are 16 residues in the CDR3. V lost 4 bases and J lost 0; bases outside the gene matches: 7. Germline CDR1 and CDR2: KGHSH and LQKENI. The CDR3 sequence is CASSRDRIMMNTEAFF. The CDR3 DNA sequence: TGTGCCAGCTCACGGGACAGGATAATGATGAACACTGAAGCTTTCTTT.

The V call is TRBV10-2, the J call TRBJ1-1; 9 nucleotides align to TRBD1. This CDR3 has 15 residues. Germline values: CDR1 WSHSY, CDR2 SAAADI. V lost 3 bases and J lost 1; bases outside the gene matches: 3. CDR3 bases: TGCGCCAGCAGTGACCCGGGACAGGGGAACACTGAAGCTTTCTTT. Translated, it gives CASSDPGQGNTEAFF.

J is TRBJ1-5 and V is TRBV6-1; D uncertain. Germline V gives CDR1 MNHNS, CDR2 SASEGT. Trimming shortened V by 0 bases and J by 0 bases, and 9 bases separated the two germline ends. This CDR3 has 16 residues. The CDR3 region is CASSEATPYSNQPQHF. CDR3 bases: TGTGCCAGCAGTGAAGCAACACCTTATAGCAATCAGCCCCAGCATTTT.

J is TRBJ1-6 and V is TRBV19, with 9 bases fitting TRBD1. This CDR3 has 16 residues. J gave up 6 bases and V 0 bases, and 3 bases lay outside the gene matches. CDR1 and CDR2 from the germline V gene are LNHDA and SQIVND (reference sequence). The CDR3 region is CASSIEGQGSNSPLHF. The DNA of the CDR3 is TGTGCCAGTAGTATAGAGGGACAGGGAAGTAATTCACCCCTCCACTTT.

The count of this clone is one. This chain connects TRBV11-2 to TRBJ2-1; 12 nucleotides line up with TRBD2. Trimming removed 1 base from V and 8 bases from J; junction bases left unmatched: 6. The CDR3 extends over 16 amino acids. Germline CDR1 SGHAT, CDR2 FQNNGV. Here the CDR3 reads CASSLVASGGAYEQFF. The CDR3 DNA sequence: TGTGCCAGCAGCTTAGTTGCTAGCGGGGGGGCATATGAGCAGTTCTTC.

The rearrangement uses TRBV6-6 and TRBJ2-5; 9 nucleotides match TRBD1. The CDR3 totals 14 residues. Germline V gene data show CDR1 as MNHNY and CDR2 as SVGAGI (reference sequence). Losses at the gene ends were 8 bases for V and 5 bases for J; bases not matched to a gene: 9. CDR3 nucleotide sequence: TGTGCCAGCTTACAGGGGGCAGGCCCGGAGACCCAGTACTTC. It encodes CASLQGAGPETQYF.